One sample yielded the 3 T cell receptor beta chains listed below, sequenced in a study of blood T cell repertoires in COVID-19. Only in-frame clones appear in the TCRdb table, and some are missing; sequencing was by immunoSEQ multiplex PCR. The sample has around 100,000 clones, approximately 90% seen once; the top ten hold under 2.5%. Sequenced input: peripheral blood. All receptors derive from a human donor with active COVID-19. The donor label of this sample is uncertain.

V and J are TRBV3-1 (or the pseudogene TRBV3-2) and TRBJ2-3; no firm D call. Germline V gene sequence: CDR1 LGHDT, CDR2 YNNKEL (reference sequence). The ends were cut back, 5 bases at V and 2 bases at J, with 8 bases in the middle. The CDR3 length is 13 residues. This CDR3 reads CASSFGLTDTQYF. The DNA of the CDR3 is TGTGCCAGCAGCTTTGGCCTCACAGATACGCAGTATTTT.

This clone was seen ten or more times. The V and J genes are TRBV5-4 and TRBJ1-2; 8 bases line up with TRBD1. The CDR3 covers 16 residues. V lost 4 bases to trimming and J lost 6 bases; unmatched junction nucleotides: 14. Germline V gene sequence: CDR1 SGHNT, CDR2 YYREEE (reference sequence). The chain's CDR3 is CASSPNFLGQENGYTF. Written as DNA, the CDR3 is TGTGCCAGCAGCCCGAACTTCCTGGGACAGGAAAATGGCTACACCTTC.

V is TRBV6-6 and J is TRBJ2-2; possibly TRBD2 for D (6 bases). Trimming left V 8 bases short and J 6 bases short, with 22 bases between. Germline V gene data show CDR1 as MNHNY and CDR2 as SVGAGI (reference sequence). The CDR3 is 16 residues long. The DNA for the CDR3 is TGTGCCAGCCTCGATAGGAGGGGAACGGGGGCCGGGGAGCTGTTTTTT. Protein product: CASLDRRGTGAGELFF.